This T cell receptor (beta chain) was sequenced during a study of CD8+ T cells in alopecia areata. Study as a whole: Tofacitinib exposure lasted 6 to 18 months, followed by 6 months off drug. Findings and limits, study-wide: Any link of baseline CD8+ expansion to response, resting on one nonresponder, remains uncertain. Throughout tofacitinib, many expanded lesional clones continued to persist in scalp and blood. Within the top 100, expanded CD8+ clones significantly decreased with tofacitinib, as did scalp clonality.

Noted treatment: oral pan-JAK inhibitor, 5-10 mg twice daily. cDNA reverse transcribed from extracted RNA served as the sequencing template. Clones were sequenced by immunoSEQ multiplex PCR, and TCRdb holds only the in-frame ones, with some missing. The table includes about 190,000 clones, over 55% detected once. As concerns this clone: What it binds is not known.

The V gene's germline CDR1 is MNHEY and CDR2 SVGAGI. V lost 8 bases and J lost 1, with 8 bases in between. The CDR3 is 13 amino acids. The V and J genes are TRBV6-5 and TRBJ2-2; possibly TRBD2 for D (5 bases). The sample was CD4+ T cells sorted from blood, taken at week 24, from a patient treated with tofacitinib. The source of this sequence is a human donor with alopecia areata. CDR3 DNA: TGTGCCAGCGACCGGGGGAACACCGGGGAGCTGTTTTTT. The encoded protein is CASDRGNTGELFF.